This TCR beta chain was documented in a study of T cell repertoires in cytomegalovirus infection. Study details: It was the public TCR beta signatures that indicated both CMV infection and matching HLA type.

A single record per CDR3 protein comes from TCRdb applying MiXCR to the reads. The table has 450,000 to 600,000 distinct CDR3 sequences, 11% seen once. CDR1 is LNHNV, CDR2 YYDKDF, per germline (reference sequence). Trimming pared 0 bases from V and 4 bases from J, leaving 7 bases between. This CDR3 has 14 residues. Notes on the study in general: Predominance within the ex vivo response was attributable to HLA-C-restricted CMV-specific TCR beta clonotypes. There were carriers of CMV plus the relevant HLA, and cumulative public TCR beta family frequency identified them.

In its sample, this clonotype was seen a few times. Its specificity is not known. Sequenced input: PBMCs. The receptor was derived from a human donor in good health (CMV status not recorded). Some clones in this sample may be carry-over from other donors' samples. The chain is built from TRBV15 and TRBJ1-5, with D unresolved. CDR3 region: CATSRDPTNQPQHF. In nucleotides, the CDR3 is TGTGCCACCAGCAGAGATCCCACTAATCAGCCCCAGCATTTT.